A single count supports the clone carrying this TCR beta chain. Its antigen is unidentified. These data come from a study of shared clonotypes between healthy human individuals. About the study: Plates per donor: three CD4 naive, three CD4 memory, two CD8 naive, one CD8 memory. The study, taken as a whole, reports: When naive CD4 clonotypes were compared across a handful of donors, around 5% were shared.

Healthy and HIV-negative, the adult donors had no recent acute infections or vaccinations. Several immunoSEQ 96-well plates shared each subset's DNA, each plate a replicate. Libraries were prepared by immunoSEQ multiplex PCR; TCRdb keeps only in-frame clonotypes and omits some of them. The repertoire includes hundreds of thousands of clones, less than 80% of them detected once, and under 2% sits in the top ten. The clonotype was recovered from a woman in her 30s in good health. Sequencing was done on a sample of memory CD4+ T cells sorted from blood. Subset meaning: CD45RA-negative fraction.

CDR3: CASTRTGRETQYF. DNA for the CDR3: TGCGCCAGCACCCGGACAGGGAGGGAGACCCAGTACTTC. The rearrangement uses TRBV5-1 and TRBJ2-5, with TRBD1 identical over 8 bases. The J segment lost 5 bases and the V segment lost 6 bases, leaving 6 bases of the junction unmatched. CDR1 is SGHRS and CDR2 is YFSETQ in the germline V gene. The CDR3 is 13 residues long.